This T cell receptor beta chain was retrieved from a study of lymphopenia after photon versus proton radiotherapy. For this clone: Its antigen remains unknown.

Method: immunoSEQ multiplex PCR; TCRdb's copy keeps in-frame clones and lacks some. The repertoire consists of approximately 25,000 clones, with roughly 87% occurring once and the leading ten covering roughly 19%. CDR1 and CDR2 (germline): LNHNV, YYDKDF (reference sequence). Deletions cut 8 bases from V and 1 base from J, with 16 bases between. CDR3 length equals 15 residues. Broader study findings: A bigger post-nadir fall in TCR diversity correlated inversely with survival time in deceased patients. Relative stability marked proton patients; photon patients lost diversity and naive cells. Oligoclonal CD8+ Temra expansion after nadir drove photon patients' diversity drop.

The chain joins TRBV15 to TRBJ2-3, with a weak D call TRBD1 (6 bases). This clonotype was sampled from a man between 50 and 59 years old with gastric cancer. The source material was peripheral blood, sampled from a patient treated with photon-based radiotherapy. CDR3 sequence (DNA): TGTGCCACCCGGACAGAAAACCTACGCACAGATACGCAGTATTTT. Its translation is CATRTENLRTDTQYF.